Each of the 25 T cell receptor beta chains below was sequenced from the same sample in a study of blood T cell repertoires in COVID-19. Profiled with immunoSEQ multiplex PCR; TCRdb holds only in-frame clones, not every one. The sample shows 300,000 to 350,000 clones, 87% of them seen only once. The material sequenced was peripheral blood. These receptors were taken from a young man with COVID-19, enrolled during active disease.

J is TRBJ1-4 and V is TRBV19; tentative D call: TRBD1 (5 bases). Per germline, CDR1 LNHDA and CDR2 SQIVND (reference sequence). V lost 6 bases and J 11 bases, leaving 13 bases between the germline ends. The CDR3 covers 12 residues. Here the CDR3 DNA reads TGTGCCAGTAGGTTTGGCGGGGGTAAACTGTTTTTT. Translated, it gives CASRFGGGKLFF.

The chain recombines TRBV5-4 with TRBJ1-1; D remains ambiguous. Germline-derived CDR1 and CDR2 are SGHNT and YYREEE (reference sequence). Trimming removed 1 base at V and 3 bases at J, with 16 bases between. The CDR3 is made up of 16 amino acids. The CDR3 DNA reads TGTGCCAGCAGCTTGATCGGGGAGGTGGGTTACACTGAAGCTTTCTTT. This codes for CASSLIGEVGYTEAFF.

The J gene is TRBJ2-3, the V gene TRBV15, with D unclear. V was cut by 6 bases and J by 5 bases, with 15 bases left in between. Germline V lookup: CDR1 LNHNV, CDR2 YYDKDF (reference sequence). This CDR3 spans 14 amino acids. In DNA, the CDR3 is TGTGCCACCAGGATAAGAAGACTGGGAGATACGCAGTATTTT. Translation gives CATRIRRLGDTQYF.

The gene calls are TRBV2 and TRBJ1-6, with a tentative D call TRBD1 (6 bases). The CDR3 spans 18 residues. Germline CDR1 SNHLY, CDR2 FYNNEI. V lost 6 bases and J lost 0, with 18 bases in between. Written as DNA, the CDR3 is TGTGCCAGCAGCCCCGGGACAATGATGTACTCCTATAATTCACCCCTCCACTTT. Its protein is CASSPGTMMYSYNSPLHF.

This clone was seen only a few times. The chain has TRBV2 and TRBJ2-6, with a tentative D call TRBD1 (6 bases). CDR1 is SNHLY and CDR2 is FYNNEI in the germline V gene. V gave up 6 bases and J gave up 2 bases, with 14 bases separating them. The CDR3 spans 16 residues. The CDR3 reads CASRPGHWTGANVLTF. The CDR3 DNA reads TGTGCCAGCAGGCCGGGACACTGGACTGGGGCCAACGTCCTGACTTTC.

The chain is built from TRBV19 and TRBJ1-4; 9 bases match TRBD1. V lost 7 bases, J lost 10 bases, and 10 bases stayed unmatched. The germline V gene encodes CDR1 LNHDA and CDR2 SQIVND (reference sequence). CDR3 length: 14 amino acids. The CDR3 DNA reads TGTGCCAGTACCCAGGACAGGGGCCCCTCAAAACTGTTTTTT. As protein: CASTQDRGPSKLFF.

The chain joins TRBV30 to TRBJ1-2; 11 bases are shared with TRBD1. Germline assignment: CDR1 GTSNPN and CDR2 SVGIG (reference sequence). This CDR3 has 15 amino acids. V was clipped by 2 bases and J by 4 bases; unmatched bases: 6. The CDR3 here is CAWSPRDRGGYGYTF. The DNA for the CDR3 is TGTGCCTGGAGTCCAAGGGACAGGGGGGGCTATGGCTACACCTTC. Full variable domain (rest looked up from reference TRBV30 and TRBJ1-2): SQTIHQWPATLVQPVGSPLSLECTVEGTSNPNLYWYRQAAGRGLQLLFYSVGIGQISSEVPQNLSASRPQDRQFILSSKKLLLSDSGFYLCAWSPRDRGGYGYTFGSGTRLTVV.

V usage is TRBV5-4 and J usage is TRBJ2-3, with 8 nucleotides matching TRBD1. Germline CDR1 reads SGHNT; CDR2 reads YYREEE (reference sequence). The junction had 4 bases not matched to a gene; V was cut back by 2 bases and J by 2 bases. This CDR3 region has 15 residues. CDR3 sequence reads: CASSLGTGITDTQYF. The CDR3 nucleotides read TGTGCCAGCAGCTTAGGGACAGGTATCACAGATACGCAGTATTTT.

The rearrangement joins TRBV28 to TRBJ1-4; no clear D. This CDR3 is built from 12 residues. The germline gives CDR1 MDHEN, CDR2 SYDVKM. Trimming stripped 5 bases from V and 7 bases from J, with 8 bases between. The DNA for the CDR3 is TGTGCCAGCAGTCAACTCGGTGAAAAACTGTTTTTT. This codes for CASSQLGEKLFF.

CDR3: CASSRTGQETQYF. CDR3 nucleotide sequence: TGTGCCAGCAGTAGGACAGGGCAAGAGACCCAGTACTTC. V usage is TRBV6-5 and J usage is TRBJ2-5, with 8 bases that match TRBD1. Germline CDR1 reads MNHEY; CDR2 reads SVGAGI. V was pared by 5 bases and J by 2 bases, with 1 base of the junction left unmatched. The CDR3 runs to 13 residues.

This clone occurred once. The chain is built from TRBV6-5 and TRBJ2-3; 9 nucleotides match TRBD1. J gave up 4 bases and V 6 bases, and 8 bases lay outside the gene matches. The CDR3 length is 15 residues. The germline CDR1 and CDR2 sequences are MNHEY and SVGAGI. The CDR3 spells CASRLGQGLADTQYF. Here the CDR3 DNA reads TGTGCCAGCAGACTCGGACAGGGGTTGGCAGATACGCAGTATTTT.

This clone was recorded a few times. The genes are TRBV7-6 and TRBJ2-2; 7 nucleotides align to TRBD2. The CDR3 is 17 amino acids. V shed 2 bases, J shed 2 bases, and the junction held 8 bases outside the gene matches. From germline, CDR1 is SGHVS and CDR2 FNYEAQ. This chain's CDR3 is CASSLRLADFNTGELFF. The DNA of the CDR3 is TGTGCCAGCAGCTTAAGGCTAGCGGATTTTAACACCGGGGAGCTGTTTTTT.

The J gene is TRBJ1-2, the V gene TRBV9; TRBD1 aligns across 8 bases. Germline CDR1 SGDLS, CDR2 YYNGEE. This CDR3 is built from 14 residues. V trimming: 5 bases; J trimming: 3 bases; junction bases outside the gene matches: 6. This CDR3 is CASSVTGGDYGYTF. The CDR3 bases are TGTGCCAGCAGTGTTACAGGGGGAGACTATGGCTACACCTTC.

V and J are TRBV3-1 (or the pseudogene TRBV3-2) and TRBJ2-1, with 7 positions matching TRBD2. CDR1 is LGHDT and CDR2 is YNNKEL in the germline V gene (reference sequence). With 4 bases clipped from V and 0 bases from J, the junction kept 24 bases outside the gene matches. The CDR3 spans 22 residues. The CDR3 nucleotides are TGTGCCAGCAGCCGCCGATTTGCTCGGCTAGCGGAACGGGAAAGCTCCTACAATGAGCAGTTCTTC. This codes for CASSRRFARLAERESSYNEQFF.

The chain uses TRBV27 and TRBJ1-1; TRBD1 matches 7 bases. The length of the CDR3 is 14 residues. V gave up 6 bases and J gave up 1 base; unmatched junction bases: 5. Germline CDR1 is MNHEY and CDR2 is SMNVEV (reference sequence). The CDR3 is CASRSGQKNTEAFF. The CDR3 region has the DNA TGTGCCAGCAGATCGGGACAGAAGAACACTGAAGCTTTCTTT.

This chain links TRBV5-4 with TRBJ1-3; D unresolved. This CDR3 comprises 14 residues. In germline, CDR1 is SGHNT, CDR2 YYREEE (reference sequence). Trimming took 2 bases from V and 0 from J, leaving 6 bases between them. The CDR3 sequence: CASSLSLSGNTIYF. Here the CDR3 DNA reads TGTGCCAGCAGCTTATCTCTCTCTGGAAACACCATATATTTT.

The chain carries TRBV18 and TRBJ2-5; 10 bases line up with TRBD2. The trim removed 2 bases at V and 1 base at J, leaving 7 bases unmatched. In germline, CDR1 is KGHSH, CDR2 LQKENI. CDR3 length: 17 residues. CDR3 sequence reads: CASSPYRSGRAQETQYF. In DNA form, the CDR3 reads TGTGCCAGCTCACCATATAGAAGCGGGAGGGCCCAAGAGACCCAGTACTTC.

This chain links TRBV4-3 with TRBJ1-2; D may be TRBD1 (6 bases). This CDR3 region has 15 residues. Germline CDR1 reads LGHNA; CDR2 reads YSLEER. V lost 0 bases, J lost 3 bases, and 11 bases lay in between. The CDR3 loop reads CASSQDTGPYYGYTF. CDR3 in DNA: TGCGCCAGCAGCCAAGATACAGGGCCATACTATGGCTACACCTTC.

The gene calls are TRBV21-1 and TRBJ2-5; the table assigns TRBD1, which was not confirmed against the DNA. TRBV21-1 represents a pseudogene. The CDR3 loop spans 15 amino acids. CDR3 loop: CASNPRTGRQETQYF. The CDR3, as DNA: TGTGCCAGCAACCCAAGGACAGGAAGACAAGAGACCCAGTACTTC.

The chain couples TRBV28 to TRBJ1-1; D not resolved. The CDR3 is 16 amino acids. Per the germline V gene, CDR1 is MDHEN and CDR2 is SYDVKM. V was trimmed by 9 bases and J by 0 bases, leaving 20 bases between them. This chain's CDR3 is CASSGFKSILNTEAFF. The CDR3 bases are TGTGCCAGTTCCGGTTTTAAGTCTATTTTGAACACTGAAGCTTTCTTT. Looking up the rest from reference TRBV28 and TRBJ1-1 gives the full variable domain: DVKVTQSSRYLVKRTGEKVFLECVQDMDHENMFWYRQDPGLGLRLIYFSYDVKMKEKGDIPEGYSVSREKKERFSLILESASTNQTSMYLCASSGFKSILNTEAFFGQGTRLTVV.

V is TRBV28 and J is TRBJ2-3; 7 bases map to TRBD1. Germline V gene sequence: CDR1 MDHEN, CDR2 SYDVKM. Trimming cost V 5 bases and J 3 bases; bases outside gene matches: 8. The CDR3 sequence is 15 residues long. CDR3 sequence (DNA): TGTGCCAGCAGTCTTCGACAGGGTCAGACAGATACGCAGTATTTT. It specifies CASSLRQGQTDTQYF. The complete variable domain, with remaining parts taken from reference TRBV28 and TRBJ2-3, reads DVKVTQSSRYLVKRTGEKVFLECVQDMDHENMFWYRQDPGLGLRLIYFSYDVKMKEKGDIPEGYSVSREKKERFSLILESASTNQTSMYLCASSLRQGQTDTQYFGPGTRLTVL.

For this clone: Other DNA sequences in this sample translate to the same CDR3. The chain joins TRBV19 to TRBJ2-1; TRBD2 might be the D (5 bases). V was pared by 2 bases and J by 5 bases, with 7 bases between. The germline V gene encodes CDR1 LNHDA and CDR2 SQIVND (reference sequence). The CDR3 covers 13 residues. The CDR3 protein is CASSISGNNEQFF. For the CDR3, the DNA is TGTGCCAGTAGTATATCGGGGAACAATGAGCAGTTCTTC.

This rearrangement joins TRBV6-5 to TRBJ1-2; no reliable D call. This CDR3 is 13 amino acids long. V was cut by 6 bases and J by 0 bases, with 8 bases left in between. The germline V gene encodes CDR1 MNHEY and CDR2 SVGAGI. CDR3 coding DNA: TGTGCCAGCAGACTCGAAGCTAACTATGGCTACACCTTC. Its translation: CASRLEANYGYTF.

The J gene is TRBJ2-7, the V gene TRBV19; TRBD1 aligns across 7 bases. The CDR3 spans 15 residues. In germline, CDR1 is LNHDA, CDR2 SQIVND (reference sequence). V was clipped by 3 bases and J by 3 bases; unmatched bases: 8. In nucleotides, the CDR3 is TGTGCCAGTAGTATTATACAGGGGCGTCTCTACGAGCAGTACTTC. This codes for CASSIIQGRLYEQYF.

This clone was seen only once. The V and J genes are TRBV7-7 and TRBJ2-6; 7 bases fit TRBD1. CDR1 is SSHAT and CDR2 is FNYEAQ in the germline V gene (reference sequence). Trimming took 4 bases from V and 0 from J; bases not matched to a gene: 12. The CDR3 runs 19 residues. The CDR3 DNA reads as TGTGCCAGCAGCTCCCGCAAGGCAGGGGGAAACTCTGGGGCCAACGTCCTGACTTTC. Protein sequence: CASSSRKAGGNSGANVLTF.